This T cell receptor beta chain was sequenced in a study of T cells in localized non-small cell lung cancer. Study observations and caveats: Median detection of top 100 tumor clones in adjacent lung was 57 clones. Peak T cell clonality was found in uninvolved adjacent lung, exceeding tumor.

Assay used: immunoSEQ multiplex PCR; TCRdb lists only in-frame clones, some missing. The data show over 5,500 clones, around two fifths seen once. A note on this clone: Antigen unknown.

CDR1 is LNHDA and CDR2 is SQIVND in the germline V gene (reference sequence). V gave up 6 bases and J gave up 2 bases, with 14 bases separating them. This CDR3 is built from 15 residues. J is TRBJ2-1 and V is TRBV19; TRBD2 is a possible D gene (5 bases). The specimen was lung tumor tissue, collected before any cancer treatment. This sequence was found in a woman aged 35 to 70 with stage II squamous cell lung carcinoma. The CDR3 bases are TGTGCCAGTAGCTTAAGCGGACGGACCTACAATGAGCAGTTCTTC. Translation gives CASSLSGRTYNEQFF.